The clone carrying this T cell receptor beta chain appeared many times. The CDR3 loop spans 14 amino acids. CDR1 SGHRS and CDR2 YFSETQ come from the germline V gene. V gave up 1 base and J gave up 7 bases; unmatched junction bases: 2. The sample is drawn from a study of T cells after yellow fever vaccination. A universal primer site and UMIs were added as TCR cDNA was made by 5'RACE template switching. TCRdb re-analysed the 5' RACE reads in MiXCR, keeping a single row per CDR3 protein. The repertoire includes 110,000 to 150,000 distinct CDR3 sequences, more than 6.5% of them detected once, and more than 0.6% sits in the top ten.

The genes are TRBV5-1 and TRBJ2-4; 10 positions match TRBD1. This specimen was CD4+ T cells sorted from PBMCs, taken 10 days after the yellow fever booster vaccination. The TCR sequence derives from a man under 40 who received the YFV17D yellow fever vaccine. This CDR3 reads CASSLRTGGNIQYF. Here the CDR3 DNA reads TGCGCCAGCAGCTTGCGGACAGGGGGGAACATTCAGTACTTC.